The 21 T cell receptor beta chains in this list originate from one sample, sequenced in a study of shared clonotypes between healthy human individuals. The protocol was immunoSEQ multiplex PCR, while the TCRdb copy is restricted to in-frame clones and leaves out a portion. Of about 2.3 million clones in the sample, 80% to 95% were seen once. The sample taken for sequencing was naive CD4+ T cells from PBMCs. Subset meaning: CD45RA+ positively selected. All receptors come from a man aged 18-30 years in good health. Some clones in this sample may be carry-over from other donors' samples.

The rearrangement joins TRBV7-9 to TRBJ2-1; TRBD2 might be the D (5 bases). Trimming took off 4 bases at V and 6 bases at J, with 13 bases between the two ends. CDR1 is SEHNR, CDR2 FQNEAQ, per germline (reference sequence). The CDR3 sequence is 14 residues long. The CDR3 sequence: CASSWRTEVNEQFF. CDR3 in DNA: TGTGCCAGCAGCTGGCGGACTGAGGTCAATGAGCAGTTCTTC.

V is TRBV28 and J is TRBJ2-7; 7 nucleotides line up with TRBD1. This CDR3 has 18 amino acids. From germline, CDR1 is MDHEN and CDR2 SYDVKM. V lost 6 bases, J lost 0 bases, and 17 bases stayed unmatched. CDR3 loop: CASSQGVLSRPSSYEQYF. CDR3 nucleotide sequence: TGTGCCAGCAGCCAGGGGGTACTTTCGAGGCCCTCCTCCTACGAGCAGTACTTC.

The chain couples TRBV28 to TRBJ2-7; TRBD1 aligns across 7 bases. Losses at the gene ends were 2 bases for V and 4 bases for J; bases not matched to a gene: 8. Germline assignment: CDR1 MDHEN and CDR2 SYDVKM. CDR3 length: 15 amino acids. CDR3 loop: CASSLTGAKRYEQYF. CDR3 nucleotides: TGTGCCAGCAGTTTAACAGGGGCGAAAAGGTACGAGCAGTACTTC.

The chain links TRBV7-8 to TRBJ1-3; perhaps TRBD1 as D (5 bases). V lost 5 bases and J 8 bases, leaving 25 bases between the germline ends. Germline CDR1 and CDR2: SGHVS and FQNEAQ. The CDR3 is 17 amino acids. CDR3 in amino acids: CASSPQPLQGGADTIYF. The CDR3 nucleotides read TGTGCCAGCAGCCCCCAACCCCTGCAGGGTGGAGCGGACACCATATATTTT.

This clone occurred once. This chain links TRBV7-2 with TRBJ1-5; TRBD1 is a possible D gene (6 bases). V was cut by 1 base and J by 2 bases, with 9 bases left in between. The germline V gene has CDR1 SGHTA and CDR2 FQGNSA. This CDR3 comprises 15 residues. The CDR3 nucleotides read TGTGCCAGCAGCTTAGGGGGGCAACGCAATCAGCCCCAGCATTTT. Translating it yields CASSLGGQRNQPQHF. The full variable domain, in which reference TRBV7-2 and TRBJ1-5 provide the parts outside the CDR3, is GAGVSQSPSNKVTEKGKDVELRCDPISGHTALYWYRQSLGQGLEFLIYFQGNSAPDKSGLPSDRFSAERTGGSVSTLTIQRTQQEDSAVYLCASSLGGQRNQPQHFGDGTRLSIL.

CDR3 DNA sequence: TGTGCTAGTGGTTTAGAGTTGGACACCCAGTACTTC. The encoded protein is CASGLELDTQYF. This chain connects TRBV12-5 to TRBJ2-5; D ambiguous. This CDR3 region has 12 residues. V lost 3 bases, J lost 8 bases, and 10 bases lay in between. The germline V gene has CDR1 LGHNT and CDR2 FRNRAP. Together with reference TRBV12-5 and TRBJ2-5, the CDR3 gives the full variable domain: DARVTQTPRHKVTEMGQEVTMRCQPILGHNTVFWYRQTMMQGLELLAYFRNRAPLDDSGMPKDRFSAEMPDATLATLKIQPSEPRDSAVYFCASGLELDTQYFGPGTRLLVL.

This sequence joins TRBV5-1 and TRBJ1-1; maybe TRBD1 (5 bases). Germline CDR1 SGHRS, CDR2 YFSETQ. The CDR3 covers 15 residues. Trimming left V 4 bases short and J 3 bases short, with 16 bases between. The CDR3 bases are TGCGCCAGCAGCCGGACGGGGGGTGGCGACACTGAAGCTTTCTTT. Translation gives CASSRTGGGDTEAFF.

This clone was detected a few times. In nucleotides, the CDR3 is TGTGCCAGCAGCGTAGCTGGGACTCCCGTTGAAAAACTGTTTTTT. Its translation is CASSVAGTPVEKLFF. The V gene is TRBV9, the J gene TRBJ1-4, with TRBD1 as a possible D gene (5 bases). V dropped 0 bases and J dropped 7 bases, with 13 bases sitting between them. The germline V gene encodes CDR1 SGDLS and CDR2 YYNGEE. There are 15 residues in the CDR3.

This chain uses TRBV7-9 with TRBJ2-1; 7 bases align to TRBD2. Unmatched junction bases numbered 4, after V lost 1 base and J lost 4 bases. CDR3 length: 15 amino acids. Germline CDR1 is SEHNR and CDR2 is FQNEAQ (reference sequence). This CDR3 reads CASSLGGGFYNEQFF. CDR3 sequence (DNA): TGTGCCAGCAGCTTAGGCGGGGGTTTTTACAATGAGCAGTTCTTC.

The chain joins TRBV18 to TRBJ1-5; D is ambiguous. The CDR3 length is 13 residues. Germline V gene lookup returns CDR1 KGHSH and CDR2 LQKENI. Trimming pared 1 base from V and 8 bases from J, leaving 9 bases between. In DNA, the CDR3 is TGTGCCAGCTCACCACAATTAACCGAGCCCCAGCATTTT. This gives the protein CASSPQLTEPQHF.

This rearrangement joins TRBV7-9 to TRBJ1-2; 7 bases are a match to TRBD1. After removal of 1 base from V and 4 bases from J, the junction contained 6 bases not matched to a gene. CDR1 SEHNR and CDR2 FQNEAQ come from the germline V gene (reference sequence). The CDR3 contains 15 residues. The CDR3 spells CASSLGRDSPYGYTF. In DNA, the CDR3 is TGTGCCAGCAGCTTAGGGAGGGACAGCCCCTATGGCTACACCTTC.

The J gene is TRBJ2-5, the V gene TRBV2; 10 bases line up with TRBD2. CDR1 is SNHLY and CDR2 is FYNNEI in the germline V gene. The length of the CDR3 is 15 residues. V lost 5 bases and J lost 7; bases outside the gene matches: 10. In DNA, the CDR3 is TGTGCCAGCAGTTTACTCCTAGCGGGGGCGGTGACCCAGTACTTC. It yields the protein CASSLLLAGAVTQYF.

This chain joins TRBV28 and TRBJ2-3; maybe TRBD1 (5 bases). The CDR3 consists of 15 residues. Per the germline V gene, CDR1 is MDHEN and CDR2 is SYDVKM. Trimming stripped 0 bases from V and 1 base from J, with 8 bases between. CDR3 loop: CASSLWARGTDTQYF. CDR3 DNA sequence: TGTGCCAGCAGTTTATGGGCCAGGGGCACAGATACGCAGTATTTT.

CDR3 amino acids: CASSQERFYGYTF. For the CDR3, the DNA is TGCGCCAGCAGCCAAGAGAGGTTTTATGGCTACACCTTC. V is TRBV4-3 and J is TRBJ1-2; D gene unclear. Germline lookup yields CDR1 LGHNA and CDR2 YSLEER. Trimming cost V 0 bases and J 5 bases, with 7 bases left between them. The CDR3 has 13 amino acids.

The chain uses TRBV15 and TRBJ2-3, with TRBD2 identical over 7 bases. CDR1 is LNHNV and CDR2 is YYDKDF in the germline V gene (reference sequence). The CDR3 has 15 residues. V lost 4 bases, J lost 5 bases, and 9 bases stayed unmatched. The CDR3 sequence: CATSTAGDPRDTQYF. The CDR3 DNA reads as TGTGCCACCAGCACCGCGGGAGACCCTCGAGATACGCAGTATTTT.

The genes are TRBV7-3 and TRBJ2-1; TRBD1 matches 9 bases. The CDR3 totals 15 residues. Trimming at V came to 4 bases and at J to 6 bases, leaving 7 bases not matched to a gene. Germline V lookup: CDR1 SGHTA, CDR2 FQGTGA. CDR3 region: CASSSPRDRVNEQFF. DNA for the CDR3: TGTGCCAGCAGCTCCCCCCGGGACAGGGTCAATGAGCAGTTCTTC.

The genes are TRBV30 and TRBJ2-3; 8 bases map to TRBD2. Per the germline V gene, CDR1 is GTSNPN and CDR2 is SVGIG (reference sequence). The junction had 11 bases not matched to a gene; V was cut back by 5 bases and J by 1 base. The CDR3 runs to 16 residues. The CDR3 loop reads CAWRSLQAGGTDTQYF. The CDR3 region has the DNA TGTGCCTGGCGTTCCCTTCAAGCGGGGGGCACAGATACGCAGTATTTT.

CDR3 residues: CASLGPGTDTQYF. CDR3 sequence (DNA): TGTGCCAGCCTGGGTCCTGGGACAGATACGCAGTATTTT. The rearrangement joins TRBV6-1 to TRBJ2-3; D gene unclear. Germline lookup yields CDR1 MNHNS and CDR2 SASEGT. This CDR3 contains 13 residues. V dropped 8 bases and J dropped 3 bases, with 12 bases sitting between them.

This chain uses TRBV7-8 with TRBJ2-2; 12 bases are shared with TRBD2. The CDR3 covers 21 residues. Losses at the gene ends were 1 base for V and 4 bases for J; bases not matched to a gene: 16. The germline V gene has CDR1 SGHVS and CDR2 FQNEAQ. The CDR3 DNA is TGTGCCAGCAGCTTAGTTGGCAGGAGTCTAGCGGGAGGGCCGGGCACCGGGGAGCTGTTTTTT. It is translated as CASSLVGRSLAGGPGTGELFF.

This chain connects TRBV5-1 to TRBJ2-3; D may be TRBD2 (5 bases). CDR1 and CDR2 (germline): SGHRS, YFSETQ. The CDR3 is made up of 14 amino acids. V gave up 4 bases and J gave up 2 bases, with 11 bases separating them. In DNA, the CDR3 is TGCGCCAGCAGCCAACGTCGGGACACAGATACGCAGTATTTT. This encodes CASSQRRDTDTQYF.

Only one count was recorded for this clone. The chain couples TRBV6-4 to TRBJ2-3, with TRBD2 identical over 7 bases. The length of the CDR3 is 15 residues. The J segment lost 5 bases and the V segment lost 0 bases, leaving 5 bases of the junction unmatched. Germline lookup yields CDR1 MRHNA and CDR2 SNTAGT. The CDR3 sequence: CASSDSARGGDTQYF. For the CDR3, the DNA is TGTGCCAGCAGTGACTCGGCCCGCGGGGGAGATACGCAGTATTTT.